The 17 T cell receptor beta chains below all came from one sample that was sequenced in a study of CD8+ T cells in alopecia areata. Following extraction, RNA underwent reverse transcription to cDNA, which served as the sequencing template. The table came from immunoSEQ multiplex PCR; TCRdb's copy has only in-frame clones and leaves some out. The repertoire holds about 180,000 clones, with 45% to 60% as singletons. Treatment specified: oral pan-JAK inhibitor, 5-10 mg twice daily. Sequences were derived from CD8+ T cells sorted from blood, sampled around week 53, from a patient treated with tofacitinib. The receptors come from a human donor with alopecia areata.

The chain is built from TRBV7-9 and TRBJ1-1; D is ambiguous. V dropped 0 bases and J dropped 9 bases, with 8 bases sitting between them. The CDR3 is 12 residues long. Germline CDR1 reads SEHNR; CDR2 reads FQNEAQ (reference sequence). CDR3 region: CASSLAGYQAFF. CDR3 bases: TGTGCCAGCAGCTTAGCCGGGTATCAAGCTTTCTTT.

This clone has more than one count but fewer than ten. The J gene is TRBJ1-5, the V gene TRBV6-1; D is uncertain. CDR3 size: 15 residues. Trimming left V 5 bases short and J 0 bases short, with 11 bases between. Germline V gives CDR1 MNHNS, CDR2 SASEGT. The CDR3 loop reads CASSSLDGSNQPQHF. CDR3 nucleotides: TGTGCCAGCAGTTCGCTAGACGGTAGCAATCAGCCCCAGCATTTT.

The chain carries TRBV6-5 and TRBJ2-5, with 7 bases that match TRBD2. The germline V gene encodes CDR1 MNHEY and CDR2 SVGAGI. The CDR3 covers 14 residues. Trimming removed 5 bases from V and 2 bases from J; junction bases left unmatched: 5. The CDR3, as DNA: TGTGCCAGCAGTCCTAGCGGACCACAAGAGACCCAGTACTTC. Its translation: CASSPSGPQETQYF.

V is TRBV9 and J is TRBJ1-1, with a possible D match to TRBD1 (5 bases). V shed 0 bases and J shed 1 base, with 10 bases lying between them. Germline loops: CDR1 SGDLS, CDR2 YYNGEE. This CDR3 contains 15 residues. CDR3 DNA sequence: TGTGCCAGCAGCGTAGGCGACAGCTCGAACACTGAAGCTTTCTTT. Translating gives CASSVGDSSNTEAFF. The variable domain in full, with the rest retrieved from reference TRBV9 and TRBJ1-1, is DSGVTQTPKHLITATGQRVTLRCSPRSGDLSVYWYQQSLDQGLQFLIQYYNGEERAKGNILERFSAQQFPDLHSELNLSSLELGDSALYFCASSVGDSSNTEAFFGQGTRLTVV.

This clone came up a few times. This sequence joins TRBV2 and TRBJ2-3; 14 bases are shared with TRBD2. There are 15 residues in the CDR3. V lost 7 bases to trimming and J lost 6 bases; unmatched junction nucleotides: 6. In germline, CDR1 is SNHLY, CDR2 FYNNEI. CDR3 region: CASIRLAGGPDTQYF. For the CDR3, the DNA is TGTGCCAGCATCCGACTAGCGGGGGGGCCGGATACGCAGTATTTT.

The rearrangement links TRBV27 to TRBJ2-7; 8 bases agree with TRBD1. V lost 4 bases, J lost 5 bases, and 7 bases stayed unmatched. Germline assignment: CDR1 MNHEY and CDR2 SMNVEV (reference sequence). This CDR3 has 14 residues. CDR3 DNA sequence: TGTGCCAGCAGTTCAACAGGGGGTTTCAACGAGCAGTACTTC. It specifies CASSSTGGFNEQYF.

This clone was counted only a few times. V and J are TRBV19 and TRBJ2-6, with D possibly called TRBD1 or TRBD2 (5 bases each). Germline CDR1 reads LNHDA; CDR2 reads SQIVND (reference sequence). CDR3 size: 16 residues. V shed 6 bases and J shed 0 bases, with 12 bases lying between them. CDR3 sequence reads: CASRSSGRSGANVLTF. The CDR3, as DNA: TGTGCCAGTAGGAGCTCGGGGCGCTCTGGGGCCAACGTCCTGACTTTC. Together with reference TRBV19 and TRBJ2-6, the CDR3 gives the full variable domain: DGGITQSPKYLFRKEGQNVTLSCEQNLNHDAMYWYRQDPGQGLRLIYYSQIVNDFQKGDIAEGYSVSREKKESFPLTVTSAQKNPTAFYLCASRSSGRSGANVLTFGAGSRLTVL.

The V call is TRBV11-1, the J call TRBJ2-5, with 12 bases identical to TRBD1. This CDR3 spans 13 amino acids. Germline V gene sequence: CDR1 SGHAT, CDR2 FQDESV (reference sequence). V lost 6 bases to trimming and J lost 6 bases; unmatched junction nucleotides: 2. CDR3 sequence: CASRGQGAKTQYF. The CDR3 DNA sequence: TGTGCCAGCAGGGGACAGGGGGCGAAGACCCAGTACTTC. The full variable domain, completed using reference TRBV11-1 and TRBJ2-5, is EAEVAQSPRYKITEKSQAVAFWCDPISGHATLYWYRQILGQGPELLVQFQDESVVDDSQLPKDRFSAERLKGVDSTLKIQPAELGDSAMYLCASRGQGAKTQYFGPGTRLLVL.

This clone has more than one count but fewer than ten. The gene calls are TRBV7-6 and TRBJ2-3; D is uncertain. The CDR3 consists of 15 residues. Per germline, CDR1 SGHVS and CDR2 FNYEAQ. V was clipped by 1 base and J by 2 bases, with 10 bases between them. CDR3 loop: CASSLGAENTDTQYF. As DNA, the CDR3 is TGTGCCAGCAGCTTAGGGGCAGAAAACACAGATACGCAGTATTTT.

The chain employs TRBV7-9 and TRBJ1-1; a possible D gene is TRBD1 (5 bases). CDR3 length equals 14 residues. CDR1 and CDR2 from the germline V gene are SEHNR and FQNEAQ (reference sequence). Trimming left V 5 bases short and J 1 base short, with 11 bases between. The CDR3 DNA reads as TGTGCCAGCAGCACGGGACCGCCGAACACTGAAGCTTTCTTT. Its translation is CASSTGPPNTEAFF.

This chain joins TRBV7-9 and TRBJ1-1; D gene ambiguous. There are 13 residues in the CDR3. CDR1 and CDR2 from the germline V gene are SEHNR and FQNEAQ (reference sequence). The germline V and J ends were trimmed by 1 base and 5 bases, with 8 bases remaining between them. The CDR3 protein is CASSLESWTEAFF. CDR3 bases: TGTGCCAGCAGCTTAGAATCCTGGACTGAAGCTTTCTTT.

This clone was counted only a few times. The chain joins TRBV15 to TRBJ2-3; no definite D call. The V end was cut by 4 bases, the J end by 0 bases, with 8 bases between. This CDR3 has 14 amino acids. CDR1 and CDR2 (germline): LNHNV, YYDKDF (reference sequence). DNA of the CDR3: TGTGCCACCAGCACAGAACCTAGCACAGATACGCAGTATTTT. Translating gives CATSTEPSTDTQYF.

The V gene is TRBV7-2, the J gene TRBJ2-3; the match to TRBD2 covers 8 bases. V trimming: 5 bases; J trimming: 4 bases; junction bases outside the gene matches: 11. This CDR3 contains 16 residues. Germline V CDR1 and CDR2: SGHTA, FQGNSA. The CDR3 reads CASSPWGRGGSDTQYF. CDR3 bases: TGTGCCAGCAGCCCATGGGGCCGGGGGGGCTCAGATACGCAGTATTTT.

The genes are TRBV9 and TRBJ1-1; D possibly corresponds to TRBD1 (6 bases). This CDR3 comprises 16 residues. The germline V and J ends were trimmed by 0 bases and 1 base, with 13 bases remaining between them. Germline V gene lookup returns CDR1 SGDLS and CDR2 YYNGEE. CDR3 amino acids: CASSVADSLPNTEAFF. Written as DNA, the CDR3 is TGTGCCAGCAGCGTAGCGGACAGCCTGCCGAACACTGAAGCTTTCTTT.

This clone was observed a handful of times. The chain has TRBV4-1 and TRBJ1-1; 7 bases agree with TRBD1. V lost 0 bases and J lost 4; bases outside the gene matches: 5. The CDR3 consists of 15 residues. CDR1 is MGHRA and CDR2 is YSYEKL in the germline V gene. The CDR3 coding sequence is TGCGCCAGCAGCCAAGATGCAGGGGGAACCACTGAAGCTTTCTTT. Residues: CASSQDAGGTTEAFF.

J is TRBJ2-7 and V is TRBV11-2, with a weak D call TRBD1 (5 bases). The germline gives CDR1 SGHAT, CDR2 FQNNGV. Trimming shortened V by 4 bases and J by 3 bases, and 16 bases separated the two germline ends. This CDR3 region has 15 residues. The CDR3 here is CASSSPSDTSYEQYF. CDR3 bases: TGTGCCAGCAGCTCGCCCTCGGACACGAGCTACGAGCAGTACTTC. Based on the CDR3 plus reference TRBV11-2 and TRBJ2-7, the full variable domain is EAGVAQSPRYKIIEKRQSVAFWCNPISGHATLYWYQQILGQGPKLLIQFQNNGVVDDSQLPKDRFSAERLKGVDSTLKIQPAKLEDSAVYLCASSSPSDTSYEQYFGPGTRLTVT.

This clone appeared once. J is TRBJ1-2 and V is TRBV6-5; D is possibly TRBD1 (5 bases). The CDR3 totals 16 residues. Looked up from germline, CDR1 is MNHEY and CDR2 is SVGAGI. Trimming left V 2 bases short and J 4 bases short, with 17 bases between. The chain's CDR3 is CASSYRFSRGGYGYTF. The CDR3, as DNA: TGTGCCAGCAGTTACCGCTTCTCCCGGGGCGGCTATGGCTACACCTTC.